These 27 T cell receptor beta chains were all obtained from the same sample, sequenced in a study of OX40 agonist ivuxolimab in advanced cancers. Clones were sequenced by immunoSEQ multiplex PCR, and TCRdb holds only the in-frame ones, with some missing. The table lists roughly 95,000 clones, 85% to 90% of them singletons, with 1.5% to 2% in the top ten. The source material was CD4+ or CD8+ T cells sorted from blood, sampled in a trial of the OX40 agonist ivuxolimab. The receptors here all came from an adult with an advanced solid tumor such as melanoma, head and neck, liver or kidney cancer.

The chain has TRBV19 and TRBJ2-7; no clear D. The CDR3 spans 14 residues. V lost 2 bases, J lost 6 bases, and 14 bases lay in between. CDR1 is LNHDA, CDR2 SQIVND, per germline (reference sequence). This CDR3 reads CASSISLDLSEQYF. CDR3 DNA: TGTGCCAGTAGTATATCCTTGGATTTATCCGAGCAGTACTTC.

V gene TRBV5-1 combines with J gene TRBJ1-2; D is unclear. V was trimmed by 0 bases and J by 1 base, leaving 10 bases between them. The CDR3 sequence is 15 residues long. Germline V gene sequence: CDR1 SGHRS, CDR2 YFSETQ. The CDR3 protein is CASSLEGSDNYGYTF. The CDR3 DNA sequence: TGCGCCAGCAGCTTGGAAGGGAGCGATAACTATGGCTACACCTTC.

This chain uses TRBV27 with TRBJ1-4; the D is unclear. The V and J ends lost 4 bases and 4 bases respectively, with 7 bases between them. Germline CDR1 reads MNHEY; CDR2 reads SMNVEV (reference sequence). CDR3 length: 13 amino acids. CDR3 in amino acids: CASSSRGNEKLFF. In nucleotides, the CDR3 is TGTGCCAGCAGTTCCCGGGGTAATGAAAAACTGTTTTTT.

This clone was seen just once. The rearrangement joins TRBV27 to TRBJ1-1, with 12 bases fitting TRBD1. Germline V CDR1 and CDR2: MNHEY, SMNVEV (reference sequence). This CDR3 contains 12 residues. V was pared by 5 bases and J by 10 bases, with 2 bases of the junction left unmatched. The CDR3 is CASSGTGGLAFF. In nucleotides, the CDR3 is TGTGCCAGCAGTGGGACAGGGGGCTTAGCTTTCTTT.

The J gene is TRBJ2-2, the V gene TRBV29-1, with TRBD1 matching 7 bases. CDR1 is SQVTM, CDR2 ANQGSEA, per germline. After removal of 6 bases from V and 6 bases from J, the junction contained 1 base not matched to a gene. The CDR3 runs 11 residues. CDR3 nucleotides: TGCAGCGTGACAGGGCCCGGGGAGCTGTTTTTT. Translation gives CSVTGPGELFF.

The chain joins TRBV19 to TRBJ1-1; TRBD1 aligns across 12 bases. There are 16 residues in the CDR3. Germline-derived CDR1 and CDR2 are LNHDA and SQIVND (reference sequence). J lost 4 bases, V lost 6 bases, and 9 bases had no gene match. CDR3 in DNA: TGTGCCAGTAGAGGGGACAGGGGGCAAGGTGGCACTGAAGCTTTCTTT. It is translated as CASRGDRGQGGTEAFF.

This chain links TRBV4-2 with TRBJ2-1; 10 nucleotides line up with TRBD2. V trimming: 8 bases; J trimming: 7 bases; junction bases outside the gene matches: 8. Germline V gene data show CDR1 as LGHNA and CDR2 as YNFKEQ. The CDR3 loop spans 14 amino acids. CDR3 DNA sequence: TGTGCCAGCCGTCGGCTAGCGGGAGATAATGAGCAGTTCTTC. It yields the protein CASRRLAGDNEQFF.

This clone was seen a few times. V gene TRBV28 combines with J gene TRBJ1-5, with a possible D match to TRBD1 (5 bases). V lost 11 bases, J lost 4 bases, and 15 bases lay in between. Germline CDR1 and CDR2: MDHEN and SYDVKM. The CDR3 length is 13 residues. The CDR3 coding sequence is TGTGCCGGAGGGGAGTCAAGGAATCAGCCCCAGCATTTT. Its protein product is CAGGESRNQPQHF.

The rearrangement joins TRBV30 to TRBJ2-3; weak D call: TRBD2 (6 bases). V was pared by 2 bases and J by 6 bases, with 18 bases between. Looked up from germline, CDR1 is GTSNPN and CDR2 is SVGIG (reference sequence). The length of the CDR3 is 15 residues. CDR3 sequence: CAWSLGGGSMDTQYF. The CDR3 region has the DNA TGTGCCTGGAGTTTGGGAGGTGGATCGATGGATACGCAGTATTTT.

This chain links TRBV27 with TRBJ1-6; D call uncertain. The CDR3 contains 15 residues. The germline V and J ends were trimmed by 10 bases and 2 bases, with 15 bases remaining between them. CDR1 is MNHEY, CDR2 SMNVEV, per germline (reference sequence). CDR3 amino acids: CATSPGFPYNSPLHF. The CDR3 DNA reads as TGTGCCACCAGCCCGGGGTTCCCCTATAATTCACCCCTCCACTTT.

The chain combines TRBV7-2 with TRBJ2-2, with D tentatively TRBD2 (6 bases). Germline V lookup: CDR1 SGHTA, CDR2 FQGNSA. This CDR3 is 13 amino acids long. Deletions cut 8 bases from V and 6 bases from J, with 13 bases between. Here the CDR3 reads CASAGGEAGELFF. The CDR3 nucleotides read TGTGCCAGCGCAGGAGGGGAGGCCGGGGAGCTGTTTTTT. Full variable domain (missing parts from reference TRBV7-2 and TRBJ2-2): GAGVSQSPSNKVTEKGKDVELRCDPISGHTALYWYRQSLGQGLEFLIYFQGNSAPDKSGLPSDRFSAERTGGSVSTLTIQRTQQEDSAVYLCASAGGEAGELFFGEGSRLTVL.

The chain joins TRBV9 to TRBJ2-2; the match to TRBD2 covers 15 bases. Germline V gene lookup returns CDR1 SGDLS and CDR2 YYNGEE. CDR3 length equals 20 residues. The V and J ends lost 3 bases and 1 base, in that order; junction bases with no gene match: 10. CDR3 loop: CASSATGTSGRRENTGELFF. In DNA form, the CDR3 reads TGTGCCAGCAGCGCAACCGGGACTAGCGGGAGGAGGGAGAACACCGGGGAGCTGTTTTTT.

The chain couples TRBV5-4 to TRBJ2-5, with 11 bases lining up with TRBD2. Looked up from germline, CDR1 is SGHNT and CDR2 is YYREEE (reference sequence). The CDR3 covers 16 residues. Trimming cost V 3 bases and J 5 bases; bases outside gene matches: 9. For the CDR3, the DNA is TGTGCCAGCAGCTCCCTAGCGGGAGGAGTCGGGGAGACCCAGTACTTC. It is translated as CASSSLAGGVGETQYF.

V gene TRBV6-1 combines with J gene TRBJ2-4; D might be TRBD2 (6 bases). Germline V lookup: CDR1 MNHNS, CDR2 SASEGT. The V end was cut by 4 bases, the J end by 8 bases, with 12 bases between. The CDR3 loop spans 13 amino acids. In DNA form, the CDR3 reads TGTGCCAGCAGTGCGGGGGTGTGGGACATTCAGTACTTC. Translated, it gives CASSAGVWDIQYF.

The chain carries TRBV4-3 and TRBJ2-7; D not resolved. V lost 1 base and J lost 1, with 8 bases in between. Per germline, CDR1 LGHNA and CDR2 YSLEER. The CDR3 consists of 14 residues. The CDR3: CASSQGPLSYEQYF. DNA for the CDR3: TGCGCCAGCAGCCAAGGGCCCCTTTCCTACGAGCAGTACTTC.

V gene TRBV18 combines with J gene TRBJ1-1, with a tentative D call TRBD1 (6 bases). Germline V gene lookup returns CDR1 KGHSH and CDR2 LQKENI. V was clipped by 6 bases and J by 0 bases, with 14 bases between them. There are 15 residues in the CDR3. The chain's CDR3 is CASSPGQVMNTEAFF. For the CDR3, the DNA is TGTGCCAGCTCGCCGGGACAAGTTATGAACACTGAAGCTTTCTTT.

This clone occurred once. The CDR3 DNA reads as TGTGCCAGCAGTGGGGAGAGAAACACTGAAGCTTTCTTT. This translates into CASSGERNTEAFF. J is TRBJ1-1 and V is TRBV6-1; unclear D gene. The germline CDR1 and CDR2 sequences are MNHNS and SASEGT. V was cut by 4 bases and J by 2 bases, with 8 bases left in between. The CDR3 sequence is 13 residues long.

The rearrangement joins TRBV10-3 to TRBJ2-3; D is undetermined. V lost 4 bases and J lost 2, with 7 bases in between. This CDR3 is 13 amino acids long. CDR1 is ENHRY and CDR2 is SYGVKD in the germline V gene. The CDR3 spells CAISGDPTDTQYF. CDR3 DNA: TGTGCCATCAGTGGGGATCCCACAGATACGCAGTATTTT.

The chain couples TRBV7-9 to TRBJ1-2; 11 bases fit TRBD1. Looked up from germline, CDR1 is SEHNR and CDR2 is FQNEAQ (reference sequence). J gave up 7 bases and V 5 bases, and 3 bases lay outside the gene matches. CDR3 length: 13 residues. The CDR3 DNA is TGTGCCAGCAGCGGACAGGGGGCGAGTGGCTACACCTTC. Encoded protein: CASSGQGASGYTF.

The chain has TRBV4-2 and TRBJ2-7; TRBD2 matches 12 bases. The CDR3 loop spans 15 amino acids. Trimming at V came to 3 bases and at J to 3 bases, leaving 3 bases not matched to a gene. Germline CDR1 is LGHNA and CDR2 is YNFKEQ. CDR3 region: CASSHRLAGVYEQYF. CDR3 sequence (DNA): TGTGCCAGCAGCCACCGACTAGCGGGAGTCTACGAGCAGTACTTC.

The chain is built from TRBV10-3 and TRBJ1-5; 9 bases fit TRBD1. Germline V gene lookup returns CDR1 ENHRY and CDR2 SYGVKD. The CDR3 has 13 residues. V shed 10 bases, J shed 6 bases, and the junction held 7 bases outside the gene matches. The CDR3 DNA is TGTGCCAAACGGACAGGGGAAAGTCAGCCCCAGCATTTT. Residues: CAKRTGESQPQHF.

This chain joins TRBV6-5 and TRBJ2-7; D uncertain. Looked up from germline, CDR1 is MNHEY and CDR2 is SVGAGI. The CDR3 runs to 14 residues. Trimming left V 10 bases short and J 5 bases short, with 21 bases between. CDR3 amino acids: CATNPGNTWDEQYF. Here the CDR3 DNA reads TGTGCCACTAACCCGGGTAACACGTGGGACGAGCAGTACTTC.

The CDR3 protein is CASSLVALATGELFF. The CDR3, as DNA: TGCGCCAGCAGCTTGGTTGCGCTAGCCACCGGGGAGCTGTTTTTT. The genes are TRBV5-1 and TRBJ2-2; tentatively, D is TRBD2 (5 bases). The CDR3 is 15 residues long. V lost 0 bases to trimming and J lost 4 bases, with 10 bases between them. From germline, CDR1 is SGHRS and CDR2 YFSETQ.

This clone was recorded a few times. The chain combines TRBV19 with TRBJ2-4; weak D call: TRBD1 (6 bases). The CDR3 covers 12 residues. The V end lost 4 bases, the J end lost 12 bases, and 13 bases lay between the germline ends. Germline assignment: CDR1 LNHDA and CDR2 SQIVND (reference sequence). CDR3 nucleotides: TGTGCCAGTAGTACTAAACAGGGTCCTCAGTACTTC. It yields the protein CASSTKQGPQYF.

This clone was seen once. The chain is built from TRBV2 and TRBJ2-4; D is possibly TRBD2 (6 bases). The CDR3 runs 15 residues. Trimming took off 6 bases at V and 8 bases at J, with 20 bases between the two ends. CDR1 is SNHLY, CDR2 FYNNEI, per germline. The CDR3 region is CASSGRRRDVDIQYF. In nucleotides, the CDR3 is TGTGCCAGCAGCGGAAGAAGGCGGGACGTGGACATTCAGTACTTC.

The chain recombines TRBV28 with TRBJ2-4; TRBD1 is a possible D gene (5 bases). The CDR3 is made up of 17 amino acids. Germline V gene data show CDR1 as MDHEN and CDR2 as SYDVKM. The germline V and J ends were trimmed by 6 bases and 3 bases, with 21 bases remaining between them. CDR3 amino acids: CASREKQVLWGKNIQYF. Here the CDR3 DNA reads TGTGCCAGCAGAGAGAAACAGGTCCTGTGGGGCAAAAACATTCAGTACTTC.

This chain uses TRBV4-1 with TRBJ1-4; TRBD1 aligns across 10 bases. Trimming cost V 3 bases and J 7 bases; bases outside gene matches: 5. The V gene's germline CDR1 is MGHRA and CDR2 YSYEKL. The CDR3 has 15 amino acids. CDR3 sequence reads: CASSHPGTGVEKLFF. In nucleotides, the CDR3 is TGCGCCAGCAGCCATCCCGGGACAGGGGTTGAAAAACTGTTTTTT.